The present entry profiles one TCR beta chain with its context. The antigen remains unidentified. Those with chemo-refractory metastatic non-small-cell lung cancer were treated with focal radiation combined with CTLA-4 blockade using ipilimumab. Measured with immunoSEQ multiplex PCR; TCRdb has only the in-frame clones, and not every one. The sample records roughly 50,000 clones, roughly 90% being singletons. Germline V gives CDR1 SGHRS, CDR2 YFSETQ. After removal of 3 bases from V and 1 base from J, the junction contained 10 bases not matched to a gene. The CDR3 totals 17 residues. This entry is derived from a study of radiotherapy plus CTLA-4 blockade in lung cancer. Overall study context: Of all patients, around 18% responded objectively and about 30% showed disease control.

Overall study findings and caveats: Tumor-origin TCR clones grew in blood after radiotherapy plus ipilimumab.

The sequence was collected from a human donor with non-small cell lung cancer that progressed on radiotherapy plus ipilimumab. Some clones in this sample may be carry-over from other donors' samples. Sequencing used peripheral blood, obtained from a patient treated with radiotherapy plus ipilimumab. This chain links TRBV5-1 with TRBJ2-5, with 9 bases fitting TRBD2. Here the CDR3 reads CASSSPSSGGFQETQYF. In DNA, the CDR3 is TGCGCCAGCAGCTCGCCCTCAAGCGGGGGGTTCCAAGAGACCCAGTACTTC.